The 19 T cell receptor beta chains below were found in one sample sequenced in a study of T-cell reconstitution after alpha-beta-depleted transplantation in children. Library preparation (for TCRbeta) was performed with unique molecular identifiers. TCRdb re-analysed the PCR reads in MiXCR, keeping a single row per CDR3 protein. The data contain around 700,000 distinct CDR3 sequences, roughly 13% of them singletons. The starting material was PBMCs, obtained before TCRalphabeta/CD19-depleted stem cell transplant. These receptors were collected from a girl aged 2-10 years with congenital amegakaryocytic thrombocytopenia, due to receive a stem cell transplant.

The chain uses TRBV5-1 and TRBJ1-1, with 7 bases that match TRBD1. The CDR3 is 15 residues long. Germline CDR1 and CDR2: SGHRS and YFSETQ. Unmatched junction bases numbered 8, after V lost 0 bases and J lost 6 bases. As DNA, the CDR3 is TGCGCCAGCAGCTTGGTTCTTGGACAGGCTGCTGAAGCTTTCTTT. It is translated as CASSLVLGQAAEAFF.

This rearrangement joins TRBV7-8 to TRBJ2-2; TRBD2 matches 7 bases. V lost 0 bases, J lost 5 bases, and 6 bases stayed unmatched. The germline V gene encodes CDR1 SGHVS and CDR2 FQNEAQ. The CDR3 sequence is 16 residues long. The CDR3 region has the DNA TGTGCCAGCAGCTTAGCCGGGAGGATGGGTACCGGGGAGCTGTTTTTT. This translates into CASSLAGRMGTGELFF.

There are many counts of this clonotype. The chain employs TRBV27 and TRBJ1-5; 7 nucleotides align to TRBD1. The CDR3 spans 16 residues. V shed 4 bases, J shed 7 bases, and the junction held 13 bases outside the gene matches. CDR1 and CDR2 (germline): MNHEY, SMNVEV (reference sequence). CDR3 nucleotide sequence: TGTGCCAGCAGTTCCTCCATGGACAGGATGGGACAGCCCCAGCATTTT. Translating it yields CASSSSMDRMGQPQHF.

The chain has TRBV12-3 or TRBV12-4 and TRBJ1-2; a weak D match, TRBD1 (5 bases). V lost 5 bases to trimming and J lost 8 bases, with 18 bases between them. The CDR3 spans 14 residues. Here the CDR3 reads CASSRSGGETGYTF. The CDR3 DNA follows: TGTGCCAGCAGTCGCTCGGGAGGGGAGACGGGCTACACCTTC.

This clonotype was counted at least ten times. The rearrangement uses TRBV5-1 and TRBJ2-7; D gene unclear. In germline, CDR1 is SGHRS, CDR2 YFSETQ. The CDR3 extends over 12 amino acids. Between the trimmed V and J ends, which lost 4 bases and 6 bases, there was a span of 11 bases. CDR3 sequence: CASSAGRLEQYF. The CDR3 bases are TGCGCCAGCAGCGCAGGACGTCTCGAGCAGTACTTC.

The CDR3 loop reads CSVASVGKVGYTF. In DNA, the CDR3 is TGCAGCGTCGCCAGTGTAGGGAAGGTCGGCTACACCTTC. The V gene is TRBV29-1, the J gene TRBJ1-2; D unresolved. The germline V gene encodes CDR1 SQVTM and CDR2 ANQGSEA. The CDR3 is 13 residues long. V lost 6 bases to trimming and J lost 8 bases, with 19 bases between them.

At least ten counts were recorded for this clonotype. This chain links TRBV29-1 with TRBJ2-2; D gene unclear. Germline lookup yields CDR1 SQVTM and CDR2 ANQGSEA. The V and J ends lost 3 bases and 1 base respectively, with 6 bases between them. This CDR3 has 13 amino acids. The CDR3: CSVDGRNTGELFF. For the CDR3, the DNA is TGCAGCGTTGACGGACGGAACACCGGGGAGCTGTTTTTT.

This clonotype was counted at least ten times. The chain carries TRBV5-1 and TRBJ1-3, with unresolved D. The CDR3 contains 16 residues. CDR1 and CDR2 (germline): SGHRS, YFSETQ. V lost 0 bases to trimming and J lost 2 bases, with 12 bases between them. The chain's CDR3 is CASSLGLELAGNTIYF. The CDR3 DNA reads as TGCGCCAGCAGCTTGGGGCTGGAACTGGCTGGAAACACCATATATTTT.

Worth noting for this clonotype: One end of the junction is discordant with germline, which a read error may explain. The V gene is TRBV5-1, the J gene TRBJ1-1; perhaps TRBD1 as D (6 bases). CDR3 length equals 13 residues. Germline CDR1 and CDR2: SGHRS and YFSETQ. DNA for the CDR3: TGCGCCGGCAGCGTTCCCGGGGGCATTGGAGCTTTCTTT. Translating it yields CAGSVPGGIGAFF.

This clonotype appeared a few times. The chain is built from TRBV5-1 and TRBJ1-2, with D possibly TRBD1 on 6 matching bases. V shed 0 bases and J shed 8 bases, with 11 bases lying between them. Per the germline V gene, CDR1 is SGHRS and CDR2 is YFSETQ. This CDR3 spans 13 amino acids. The CDR3: CASSLGQVWGYTF. The CDR3 DNA reads TGCGCCAGCAGCTTGGGACAGGTCTGGGGCTACACCTTC.

This chain links TRBV7-6 with TRBJ2-5; D gene unclear. The CDR3 contains 14 residues. CDR1 is SGHVS, CDR2 FNYEAQ, per germline. Trimming pared 2 bases from V and 2 bases from J, leaving 9 bases between. The CDR3 region has the DNA TGTGCCAGCAGCTTAACTACAGAGCAAGAGACCCAGTACTTC. Translated: CASSLTTEQETQYF.

This clonotype has at least ten counts. The gene calls are TRBV7-9 and TRBJ2-1; D gene uncertain. Trimming took off 4 bases at V and 8 bases at J, with 6 bases between the two ends. Per germline, CDR1 SEHNR and CDR2 FQNEAQ (reference sequence). This CDR3 has 11 amino acids. The chain's CDR3 is CASSSEDEQFF. The CDR3, as DNA: TGTGCCAGCAGCTCTGAGGATGAGCAGTTCTTC.

In the case of this clonotype: A junction boundary mismatches the germline segment, possibly from a read error. The chain recombines TRBV12-3 or TRBV12-4 with TRBJ2-2; possible D gene TRBD2, 5 bases. The CDR3 has 14 amino acids. CDR3 residues: CAISLVDYTGELLF. DNA of the CDR3: TGTGCCATCAGTTTAGTTGACTACACCGGGGAGCTGTTATTT.

A single count supports this clonotype. The V call is TRBV6-5, the J call TRBJ2-3, with TRBD2 identical over 9 bases. CDR3 length: 17 amino acids. The germline V gene encodes CDR1 MNHEY and CDR2 SVGAGI. The V segment lost 2 bases and the J segment 1 base; nucleotides outside the gene matches: 7. The CDR3 protein is CASSYAGGSLGTDTQYF. In DNA form, the CDR3 reads TGTGCCAGCAGTTACGCGGGAGGGTCCCTAGGCACAGATACGCAGTATTTT.

This clonotype occurred many times. V gene TRBV6-5 combines with J gene TRBJ2-5, with 9 bases that match TRBD1. V lost 4 bases and J lost 0; bases outside the gene matches: 3. Looked up from germline, CDR1 is MNHEY and CDR2 is SVGAGI. This CDR3 is 15 amino acids long. CDR3 in amino acids: CASSWGQGYQETQYF. DNA for the CDR3: TGTGCCAGCAGTTGGGGACAGGGTTACCAAGAGACCCAGTACTTC.

The rearrangement uses TRBV5-1 and TRBJ1-1; a possible D gene is TRBD1 (6 bases). The germline V gene encodes CDR1 SGHRS and CDR2 YFSETQ. The CDR3 totals 16 residues. V lost 0 bases, J lost 3 bases, and 15 bases lay in between. The CDR3 DNA reads as TGCGCCAGCAGCTTGGGAGGGGGAGGGTGGTACACTGAAGCTTTCTTT. This translates into CASSLGGGGWYTEAFF.

In regard to this clonotype: Since a much larger clone is just one base distant, this may be a read error. The chain carries TRBV20-1 and TRBJ2-5; D is unclear. Germline CDR1 is DFQATT and CDR2 is SNEGSKA (reference sequence). The CDR3 has 10 residues. This CDR3 reads CSMNQETQSF. Here the CDR3 DNA reads TGCAGCATGAACCAAGAGACCCAGTCCTTC.

The CDR3 nucleotides are TGTGCCAGCAGCCAAGGGCATCCTACGGGCTACACCTTC. Translating it yields CASSQGHPTGYTF. This chain joins TRBV11-2 and TRBJ1-2; D call uncertain. Per the germline V gene, CDR1 is SGHAT and CDR2 is FQNNGV. Trimming took 5 bases from V and 8 from J, leaving 15 bases between them. The CDR3 consists of 13 residues. Together with reference TRBV11-2 and TRBJ1-2, the CDR3 gives the full variable domain: EAGVAQSPRYKIIEKRQSVAFWCNPISGHATLYWYQQILGQGPKLLIQFQNNGVVDDSQLPKDRFSAERLKGVDSTLKIQPAKLEDSAVYLCASSQGHPTGYTFGSGTRLTVV.

This clonotype was observed at least ten times. The chain carries TRBV15 and TRBJ2-1; 7 bases line up with TRBD2. Germline CDR1 reads LNHNV; CDR2 reads YYDKDF (reference sequence). The CDR3 covers 14 residues. V was clipped by 9 bases and J by 9 bases; unmatched bases: 14. CDR3 sequence: CATKKREAGSEQFF. The CDR3 DNA follows: TGTGCCACTAAAAAGCGGGAAGCTGGGTCTGAGCAGTTCTTC.